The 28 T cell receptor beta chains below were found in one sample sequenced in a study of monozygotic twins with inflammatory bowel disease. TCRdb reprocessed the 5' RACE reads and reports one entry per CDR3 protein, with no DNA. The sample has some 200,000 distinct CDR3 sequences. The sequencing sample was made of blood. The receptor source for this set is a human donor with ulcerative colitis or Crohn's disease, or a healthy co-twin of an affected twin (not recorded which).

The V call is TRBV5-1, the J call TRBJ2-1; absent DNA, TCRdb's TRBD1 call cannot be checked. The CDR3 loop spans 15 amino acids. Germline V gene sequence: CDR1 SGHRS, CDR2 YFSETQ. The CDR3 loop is CASSPGTGLLGEQFF.

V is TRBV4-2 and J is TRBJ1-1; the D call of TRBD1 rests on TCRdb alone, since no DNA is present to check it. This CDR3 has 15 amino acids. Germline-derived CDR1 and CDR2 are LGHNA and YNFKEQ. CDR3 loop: CASSQEGASNTEAFF.

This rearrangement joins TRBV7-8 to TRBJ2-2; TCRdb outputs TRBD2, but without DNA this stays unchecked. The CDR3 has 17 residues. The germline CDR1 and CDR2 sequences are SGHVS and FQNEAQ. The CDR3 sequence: CASSLTSGRALAGELFF.

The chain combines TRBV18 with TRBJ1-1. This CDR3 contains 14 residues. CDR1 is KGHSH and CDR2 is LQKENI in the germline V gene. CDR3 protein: CASSPPARGSEAFF.

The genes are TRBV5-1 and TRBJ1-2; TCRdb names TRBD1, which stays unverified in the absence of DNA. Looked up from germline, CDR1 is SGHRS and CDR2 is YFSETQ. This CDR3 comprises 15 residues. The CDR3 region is CASSSGTGESYGYTF.

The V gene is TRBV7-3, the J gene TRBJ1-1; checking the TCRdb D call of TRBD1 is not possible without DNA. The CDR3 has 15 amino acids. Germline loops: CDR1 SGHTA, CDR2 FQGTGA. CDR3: CASSLGSGMNTEAFF.

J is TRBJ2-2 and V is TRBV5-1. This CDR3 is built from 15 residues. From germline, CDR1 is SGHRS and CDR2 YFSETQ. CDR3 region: CASNVMARDTGELFF. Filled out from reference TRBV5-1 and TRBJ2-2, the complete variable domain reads KAGVTQTPRYLIKTRGQQVTLSCSPISGHRSVSWYQQTPGQGLQFLFEYFSETQRNKGNFPGRFSGRQFSNSRSEMNVSTLELGDSALYLCASNVMARDTGELFFGEGSRLTVL.

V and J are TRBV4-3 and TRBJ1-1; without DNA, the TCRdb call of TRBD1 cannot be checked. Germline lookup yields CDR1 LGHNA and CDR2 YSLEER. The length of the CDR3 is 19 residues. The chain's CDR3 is CASSQVSWTGAASETEAFF.

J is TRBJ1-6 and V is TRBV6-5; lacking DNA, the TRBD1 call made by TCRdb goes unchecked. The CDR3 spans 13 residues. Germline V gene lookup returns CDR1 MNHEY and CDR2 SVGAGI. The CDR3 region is CASSLGTASPLHF.

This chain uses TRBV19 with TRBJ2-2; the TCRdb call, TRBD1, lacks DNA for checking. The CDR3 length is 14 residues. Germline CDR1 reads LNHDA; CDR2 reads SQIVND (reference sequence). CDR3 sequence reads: CASSNRGNTGELFF.

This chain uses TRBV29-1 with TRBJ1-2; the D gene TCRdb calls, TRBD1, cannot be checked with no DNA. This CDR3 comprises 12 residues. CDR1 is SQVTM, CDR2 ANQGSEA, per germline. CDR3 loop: CSGGQRNYGYTF. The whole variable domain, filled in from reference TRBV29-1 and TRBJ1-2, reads SAVISQKPSRDICQRGTSLTIQCQVDSQVTMMFWYRQQPGQSLTLIATANQGSEATYESGFVIDKFPISRPNLTFSTLTVSNMSPEDSSIYLCSGGQRNYGYTFGSGTRLTVV.

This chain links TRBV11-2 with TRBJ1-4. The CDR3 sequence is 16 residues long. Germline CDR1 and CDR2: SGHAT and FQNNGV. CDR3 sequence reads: CASSLDLAGMGEKLFF. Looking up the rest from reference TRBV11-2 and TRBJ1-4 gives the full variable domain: EAGVAQSPRYKIIEKRQSVAFWCNPISGHATLYWYQQILGQGPKLLIQFQNNGVVDDSQLPKDRFSAERLKGVDSTLKIQPAKLEDSAVYLCASSLDLAGMGEKLFFGSGTQLSVL.

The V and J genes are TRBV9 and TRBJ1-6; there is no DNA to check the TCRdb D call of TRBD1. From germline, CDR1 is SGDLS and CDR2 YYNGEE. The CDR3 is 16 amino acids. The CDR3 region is CASSVGPGGTNSPLHF.

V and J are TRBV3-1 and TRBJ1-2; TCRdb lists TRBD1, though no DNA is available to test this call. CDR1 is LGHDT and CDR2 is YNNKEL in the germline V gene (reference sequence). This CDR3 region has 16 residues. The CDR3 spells CASSQGGAGPGYGYTF.

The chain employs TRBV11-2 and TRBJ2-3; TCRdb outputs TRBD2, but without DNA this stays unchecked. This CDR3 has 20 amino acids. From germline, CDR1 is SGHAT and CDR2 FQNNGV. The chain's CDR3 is CASSLFPITSGGAEKDTQYF.

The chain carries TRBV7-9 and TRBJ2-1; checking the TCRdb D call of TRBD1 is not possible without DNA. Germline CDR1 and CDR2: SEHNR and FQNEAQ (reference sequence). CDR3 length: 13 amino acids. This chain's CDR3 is CASSLAGGNDQFF.

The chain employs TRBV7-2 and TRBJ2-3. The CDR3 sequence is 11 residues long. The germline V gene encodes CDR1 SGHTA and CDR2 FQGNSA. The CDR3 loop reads CASSFGLAQYF. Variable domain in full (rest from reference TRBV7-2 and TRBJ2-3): GAGVSQSPSNKVTEKGKDVELRCDPISGHTALYWYRQSLGQGLEFLIYFQGNSAPDKSGLPSDRFSAERTGGSVSTLTIQRTQQEDSAVYLCASSFGLAQYFGPGTRLTVL.

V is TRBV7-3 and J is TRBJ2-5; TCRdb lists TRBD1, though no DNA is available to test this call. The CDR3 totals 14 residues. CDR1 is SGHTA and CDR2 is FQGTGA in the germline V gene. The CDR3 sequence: CASSPLPGQETQYF.

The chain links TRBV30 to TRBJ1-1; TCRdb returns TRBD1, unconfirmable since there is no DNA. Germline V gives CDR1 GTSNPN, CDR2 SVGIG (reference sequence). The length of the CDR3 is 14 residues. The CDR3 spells CAWSGGSAAAEAFF.

CDR3 in amino acids: CAGSLRNFGTKNIQYF. The V and J genes are TRBV12-3 or TRBV12-4 and TRBJ2-4. This CDR3 comprises 16 residues.

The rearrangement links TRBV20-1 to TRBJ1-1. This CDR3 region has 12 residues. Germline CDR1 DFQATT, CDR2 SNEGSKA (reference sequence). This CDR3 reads CSANPLNTEAFF.

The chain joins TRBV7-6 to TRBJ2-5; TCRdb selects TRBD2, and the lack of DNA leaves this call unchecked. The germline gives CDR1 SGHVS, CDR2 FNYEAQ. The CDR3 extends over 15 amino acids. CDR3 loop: CASSLGTSGRETQYF.

CDR3: CASSFVGSSYEQYF. This rearrangement joins TRBV7-9 to TRBJ2-7. The CDR3 consists of 14 residues. Germline loops: CDR1 SEHNR, CDR2 FQNEAQ (reference sequence).

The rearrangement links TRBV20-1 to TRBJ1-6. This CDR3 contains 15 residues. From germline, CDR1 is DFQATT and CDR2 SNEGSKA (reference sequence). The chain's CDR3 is CSARSLLSYNSPLHF.

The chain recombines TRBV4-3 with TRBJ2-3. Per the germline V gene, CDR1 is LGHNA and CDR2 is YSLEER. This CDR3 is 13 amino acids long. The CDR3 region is CASSQETGRTQYF.

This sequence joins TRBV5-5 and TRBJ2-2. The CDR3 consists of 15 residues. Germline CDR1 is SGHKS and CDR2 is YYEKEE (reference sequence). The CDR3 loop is CASSFDTLNTGELFF.

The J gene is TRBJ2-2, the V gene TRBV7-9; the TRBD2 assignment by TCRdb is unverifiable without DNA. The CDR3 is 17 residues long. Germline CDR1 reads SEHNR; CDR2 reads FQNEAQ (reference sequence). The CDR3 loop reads CASSSPWGKGGTGELFF.

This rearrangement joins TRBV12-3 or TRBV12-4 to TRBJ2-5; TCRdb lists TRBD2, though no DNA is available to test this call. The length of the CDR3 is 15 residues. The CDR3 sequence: CASSLRGTIQETQYF.